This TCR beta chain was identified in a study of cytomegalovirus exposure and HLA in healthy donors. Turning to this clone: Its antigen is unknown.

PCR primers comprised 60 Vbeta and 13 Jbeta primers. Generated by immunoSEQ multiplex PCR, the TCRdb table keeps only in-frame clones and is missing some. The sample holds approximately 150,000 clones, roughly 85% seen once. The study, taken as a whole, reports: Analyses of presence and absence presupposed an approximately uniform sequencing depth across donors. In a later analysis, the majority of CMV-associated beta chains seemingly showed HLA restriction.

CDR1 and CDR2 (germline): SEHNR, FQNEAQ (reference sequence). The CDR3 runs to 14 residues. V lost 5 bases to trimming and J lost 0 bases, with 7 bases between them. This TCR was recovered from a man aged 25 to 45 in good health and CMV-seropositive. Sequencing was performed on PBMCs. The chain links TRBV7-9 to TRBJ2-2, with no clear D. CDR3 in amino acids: CASSPPSNTGELFF. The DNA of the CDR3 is TGTGCCAGCAGCCCCCCCTCGAACACCGGGGAGCTGTTTTTT.